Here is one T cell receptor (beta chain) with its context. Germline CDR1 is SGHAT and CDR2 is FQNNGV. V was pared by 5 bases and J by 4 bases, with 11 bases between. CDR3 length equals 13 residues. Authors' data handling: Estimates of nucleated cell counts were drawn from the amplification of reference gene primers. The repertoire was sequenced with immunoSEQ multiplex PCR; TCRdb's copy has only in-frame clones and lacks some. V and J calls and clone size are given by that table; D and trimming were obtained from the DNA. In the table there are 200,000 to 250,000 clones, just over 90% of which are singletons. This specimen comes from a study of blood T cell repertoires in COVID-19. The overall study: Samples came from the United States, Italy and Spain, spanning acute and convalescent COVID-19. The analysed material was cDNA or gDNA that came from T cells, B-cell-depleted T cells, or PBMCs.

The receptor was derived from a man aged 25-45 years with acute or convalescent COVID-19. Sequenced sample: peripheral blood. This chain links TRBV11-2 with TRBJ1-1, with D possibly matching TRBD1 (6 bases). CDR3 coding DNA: TGTGCCAGCAGCACCTACAGGGCCACTGAAGCTTTCTTT. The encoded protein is CASSTYRATEAFF.